Only one count was recorded for the clone carrying this T cell receptor (beta chain). The target antigen is unknown. These data are taken from a study of a mutant IDH1 vaccine in newly diagnosed glioma. The wider study: During weeks 1, 3, 5, 7, 11, 15, 19 and 23, patients received eight vaccinations.

The sample's time point: week 11, during vaccination. With topical imiquimod, each dose of the vaccine consisted of 300 ug of mutant IDH1 20-mer peptide. Notes on the study in general: Among patients, roughly 94% showed immune responses induced by the vaccine.

Generated by immunoSEQ multiplex PCR, the TCRdb table keeps only in-frame clones and is missing some. The data show tens of thousands of clones, approximately 84% seen once. Germline assignment: CDR1 DFQATT and CDR2 SNEGSKA (reference sequence). Trimming removed 3 bases from V and 5 bases from J, with 5 bases in between. The CDR3 runs to 10 residues. The clonotype comes from a woman aged 50 to 60 with glioma. The sample consisted of PBMCs, taken from a glioma patient whose treatment included an IDH1 peptide vaccine. J is TRBJ2-7 and V is TRBV20-1; D is unclear. This CDR3 reads CSASLDEQYF. CDR3 nucleotide sequence: TGCAGTGCTAGTCTTGACGAGCAGTACTTC.